This TCR beta chain was recorded in a study of blood T cell repertoires in COVID-19. Per germline, CDR1 LGHDT and CDR2 YNNKEL (reference sequence). This CDR3 is built from 15 residues. V lost 0 bases to trimming and J lost 6 bases; unmatched junction nucleotides: 1. Sequencing was performed with immunoSEQ multiplex PCR; in TCRdb, only in-frame clones are kept and a portion is missing. The profile shows around 80,000 clones, over 65% of them singletons. The sequencing sample was made of peripheral blood. The sequence was collected from a man aged 45-65 years with active or convalescent COVID-19. The V gene is TRBV3-1 (or the pseudogene TRBV3-2), the J gene TRBJ2-1; 11 bases align to TRBD2. The CDR3 here is CASSQDTSGGNEQFF. In nucleotides, the CDR3 is TGTGCCAGCAGCCAAGATACTAGCGGGGGCAATGAGCAGTTCTTC.